One sample yielded the 23 T cell receptor beta chains listed below, sequenced in a study of graft-versus-host responses after intestinal transplantation. The data were produced by immunoSEQ multiplex PCR, yet TCRdb's version contains in-frame clones alone and is incomplete. The table lists approximately 23,000 clones, over 35% of them singletons. The authors plated approximately 200,000 CFSE-labeled responder cells with approximately 200,000 irradiated, violet-dye-labeled stimulator cells. The material sequenced was alloreactive CD8+ T cells from a mixed lymphocyte reaction culture, taken before transplantation. Documented subset: CFSE-low proliferating T cells sorted from roughly six-day pre-transplant mixed lymphocyte reaction (GvH or HvG direction). These receptors came from a human patient who was an organ donor for intestinal transplantation.

The chain is built from TRBV9 and TRBJ2-1; D gene unclear. CDR3 length: 12 amino acids. Germline loops: CDR1 SGDLS, CDR2 YYNGEE. V shed 0 bases and J shed 6 bases, with 4 bases lying between them. CDR3 bases: TGTGCCAGCAGCGTAGACGGCAATGAGCAGTTCTTC. It translates to CASSVDGNEQFF.

Only one count was recorded for this clone. The V and J genes are TRBV7-2 and TRBJ2-7; 10 bases match TRBD2. The CDR3 is made up of 16 amino acids. CDR1 is SGHTA, CDR2 FQGNSA, per germline. Trimming at V came to 5 bases and at J to 0 bases, leaving 7 bases not matched to a gene. The CDR3 nucleotides read TGTGCCAGCAGCGGTTATAGCGGGAGGAACTCCTACGAGCAGTACTTC. It yields the protein CASSGYSGRNSYEQYF. Complete variable domain (other parts from reference TRBV7-2 and TRBJ2-7): GAGVSQSPSNKVTEKGKDVELRCDPISGHTALYWYRQSLGQGLEFLIYFQGNSAPDKSGLPSDRFSAERTGGSVSTLTIQRTQQEDSAVYLCASSGYSGRNSYEQYFGPGTRLTVT.

This clone was detected a few times. V gene TRBV6-6 combines with J gene TRBJ1-1, with a possible D match to TRBD1 (5 bases). V was cut by 6 bases and J by 1 base, with 12 bases left in between. Germline V gives CDR1 MNHNY, CDR2 SVGAGI (reference sequence). This CDR3 is 14 amino acids long. The CDR3 region is CASSLGPGNTEAFF. Here the CDR3 DNA reads TGTGCCAGCAGCTTGGGACCAGGGAACACTGAAGCTTTCTTT.

The gene calls are TRBV5-6 and TRBJ2-1; D ambiguous. Trimming left V 4 bases short and J 10 bases short, with 18 bases between. The CDR3 is 14 residues long. From germline, CDR1 is SGHDT and CDR2 YYEEEE. CDR3 DNA sequence: TGTGCCAGCAGCAAGCTTTATATCAGTTTGGAGCAGTTCTTC. Its translation: CASSKLYISLEQFF.

The chain links TRBV28 to TRBJ2-7; 8 bases line up with TRBD1. The V segment lost 3 bases and the J segment 0 bases; nucleotides outside the gene matches: 13. Germline V gene data show CDR1 as MDHEN and CDR2 as SYDVKM. The CDR3 runs to 18 residues. CDR3 nucleotide sequence: TGTGCCAGCAGTTTGCCCCTGCACAGGGGGATATACTCCTACGAGCAGTACTTC. Protein sequence: CASSLPLHRGIYSYEQYF.

The V and J genes are TRBV10-3 and TRBJ1-4, with D perhaps matching TRBD1 (6 bases). V lost 6 bases, J lost 4 bases, and 12 bases lay in between. In germline, CDR1 is ENHRY, CDR2 SYGVKD. This CDR3 has 14 residues. CDR3 in DNA: TGTGCCATCAGACCGGACAGCAATAATGAAAAACTGTTTTTT. Its protein is CAIRPDSNNEKLFF.

J is TRBJ2-2 and V is TRBV5-1; D is uncertain. The CDR3 has 13 residues. Germline lookup yields CDR1 SGHRS and CDR2 YFSETQ. Trimming stripped 6 bases from V and 5 bases from J, with 11 bases between. The CDR3 here is CASTKHGTGELFF. The CDR3 region has the DNA TGCGCCAGCACTAAACATGGGACCGGGGAGCTGTTTTTT.

Regarding this clone: Since a much larger clone is just one base distant, this may be a read error. The chain carries TRBV4-2 and TRBJ1-1; D gene unclear. CDR1 is LGHNA and CDR2 is YNFKEQ in the germline V gene. The CDR3 sequence is 13 residues long. V dropped 3 bases and J dropped 6 bases, with 11 bases sitting between them. CDR3 DNA sequence: TGTGCCAGCAGCCAGTGGGTTGGGGCTGAAGCTTTCTTT. This translates into CASSQWVGAEAFF.

There are a few counts of this clone. The chain uses TRBV6-1 and TRBJ1-3, with D hard to call. The CDR3 has 14 amino acids. V was shortened by 2 bases and J by 3 bases, with 8 bases between the two germline ends. The germline CDR1 and CDR2 sequences are MNHNS and SASEGT. The CDR3 spells CASSEIGSGNTIYF. The DNA for the CDR3 is TGTGCCAGCAGTGAAATCGGCAGTGGAAACACCATATATTTT.

A few counts support this clone. The chain employs TRBV10-3 and TRBJ2-7, with 11 bases fitting TRBD1. V trimming: 11 bases; J trimming: 3 bases; junction bases outside the gene matches: 3. The CDR3 is 12 amino acids. The germline V gene encodes CDR1 ENHRY and CDR2 SYGVKD. CDR3 amino acids: CAGGTGGYEQYF. CDR3 bases: TGTGCCGGAGGGACAGGGGGCTACGAGCAGTACTTC.

The rearrangement uses TRBV11-2 and TRBJ2-1; D gene uncertain. V lost 3 bases and J 6 bases, leaving 6 bases between the germline ends. This CDR3 spans 12 amino acids. Germline-derived CDR1 and CDR2 are SGHAT and FQNNGV. The DNA of the CDR3 is TGTGCCAGCAGCTTCGTAGGCAATGAGCAGTTCTTC. This gives the protein CASSFVGNEQFF.

The chain is built from TRBV2 and TRBJ2-3, with 10 bases aligning to TRBD1. V shed 5 bases, J shed 4 bases, and the junction held 3 bases outside the gene matches. From germline, CDR1 is SNHLY and CDR2 FYNNEI. The CDR3 totals 14 residues. CDR3 nucleotides: TGTGCCAGCAGTCCCGGGACAGGGGCAGATACGCAGTATTTT. Translated: CASSPGTGADTQYF.

The chain has TRBV11-2 and TRBJ2-1; 7 bases are shared with TRBD1. From germline, CDR1 is SGHAT and CDR2 FQNNGV. The trim removed 11 bases at V and 6 bases at J, leaving 4 bases unmatched. The CDR3 extends over 11 amino acids. CDR3 nucleotides: TGTGCCTCCAACAGGGGCAATGAGCAGTTCTTC. It is translated as CASNRGNEQFF.

The V call is TRBV2, the J call TRBJ2-7, with D tentatively TRBD2 (5 bases). Between the trimmed V and J ends, which lost 6 bases and 6 bases, there was a span of 12 bases. The CDR3 has 12 amino acids. Germline V gene data show CDR1 as SNHLY and CDR2 as FYNNEI. The CDR3 protein is CASSVGIGEQYF. The CDR3 nucleotides are TGTGCCAGCAGCGTCGGGATCGGCGAGCAGTACTTC.

The rearrangement joins TRBV5-4 to TRBJ2-7; 9 bases agree with TRBD1. The CDR3 sequence is 14 residues long. CDR1 and CDR2 from the germline V gene are SGHNT and YYREEE (reference sequence). The V gene end was trimmed by 4 bases and the J gene end by 5 bases; junction bases not matched to a gene: 7. The CDR3 DNA sequence: TGTGCCAGCAGCACCCGGGACAGGGTGGACGAGCAGTACTTC. Its protein is CASSTRDRVDEQYF.

The CDR3 reads CATGEQGGAGELFF. In DNA form, the CDR3 reads TGTGCCACGGGGGAACAGGGCGGTGCCGGGGAGCTGTTTTTT. This rearrangement joins TRBV10-3 to TRBJ2-2, with D possibly called TRBD1 or TRBD2 (6 bases each). CDR3 length equals 14 residues. Trimming removed 10 bases at V and 6 bases at J, with 18 bases between. Looked up from germline, CDR1 is ENHRY and CDR2 is SYGVKD.

This clone turned up a few times. This chain uses TRBV9 with TRBJ2-3; a possible D gene is TRBD2 (5 bases). V gave up 4 bases and J gave up 1 base, with 13 bases separating them. Looked up from germline, CDR1 is SGDLS and CDR2 is YYNGEE. The CDR3 has 15 residues. The CDR3 region is CASSHREAGTDTQYF. The DNA of the CDR3 is TGTGCCAGCAGCCATCGGGAAGCGGGCACAGATACGCAGTATTTT.

This clone has only one observation. The CDR3 protein is CASSTRLAGYNEQFF. In DNA form, the CDR3 reads TGTGCCAGCAGCACCCGACTAGCGGGCTACAATGAGCAGTTCTTC. The V gene is TRBV21-1, the J gene TRBJ2-1; the D call TRBD2 from the table was never checked on the DNA. TRBV21-1 is a listed pseudogene. The length of the CDR3 is 15 residues.

The CDR3 protein is CASSSLDVDEQFF. The CDR3 DNA is TGTGCCAGCAGCTCACTAGACGTGGATGAGCAGTTCTTC. The chain carries TRBV5-4 and TRBJ2-1, with a possible D match to TRBD2 (5 bases). The CDR3 contains 13 residues. V was pared by 3 bases and J by 8 bases, with 12 bases between. The germline V gene encodes CDR1 SGHNT and CDR2 YYREEE (reference sequence).

This chain connects TRBV29-1 to TRBJ2-2, with 8 bases identical to TRBD1. V shed 4 bases and J 4 bases; nucleotides not matched to a gene: 5. The CDR3 has 14 amino acids. Germline loops: CDR1 SQVTM, CDR2 ANQGSEA. The CDR3 reads CSVVRTGLTGELFF. Here the CDR3 DNA reads TGCAGCGTTGTCAGGACAGGGCTCACCGGGGAGCTGTTTTTT.

This clone was observed a handful of times. The chain has TRBV4-1 and TRBJ2-5; 9 positions agree with TRBD2. The V and J ends lost 4 bases and 4 bases, in that order; junction bases with no gene match: 13. This CDR3 region has 17 residues. Germline CDR1 and CDR2: MGHRA and YSYEKL. The CDR3 sequence: CASSPYFSGSSRETQYF. The CDR3 nucleotides read TGCGCCAGCAGCCCTTACTTTAGCGGGAGTAGCCGAGAGACCCAGTACTTC.

This clone came up a few times. The chain is built from TRBV18 and TRBJ2-5; 7 nucleotides align to TRBD1. Per the germline V gene, CDR1 is KGHSH and CDR2 is LQKENI. Trimming took 5 bases from V and 9 from J; bases not matched to a gene: 3. The CDR3 extends over 11 amino acids. The CDR3 DNA reads as TGTGCCAGCTCAGACAGGGCGTCCCAGTACTTC. Its protein product is CASSDRASQYF.

This clone has only one observation. The chain joins TRBV9 to TRBJ2-1; the D is unclear. CDR1 is SGDLS and CDR2 is YYNGEE in the germline V gene. The CDR3 contains 17 residues. The germline V and J ends were trimmed by 4 bases and 1 base, with 18 bases remaining between them. The CDR3 region has the DNA TGTGCCAGCAGCCCCACCCCAGCGATTTTGTCCTACAATGAGCAGTTCTTC. Its translation: CASSPTPAILSYNEQFF.